Listed below are T cell receptor beta chains from one sample, sequenced in a study of shared clonotypes between healthy human individuals. Assay: immunoSEQ multiplex PCR; the TCRdb copy retains only in-frame clones and omits some. Of 2 million to 2.5 million clones listed, almost 96% were seen once; the top ten hold over 0.1%. The sample consisted of naive CD4+ T cells sorted from blood. Receptor source: a man younger than 35 in good health. Each CDR3 is given with its conserved first and last residue. D genes are given only for firm matches. Part of the rows lack a size; the others show once, few, many or a class for expanded clones.

V gene: TRBV2
CDR3 length: 15
J gene: TRBJ2-7
D gene: -
clone size: -
CDR3 protein: CASQPQGRGSYEQYF
CDR3 DNA: TGTGCCAGCCAACCACAGGGAAGAGGTTCCTACGAGCAGTACTTC

V gene: TRBV30
CDR3 length: 13
J gene: TRBJ2-3
D gene: -
clone size: once
CDR3 protein: CAWNQAGTDTQYF
CDR3 DNA: TGTGCCTGGAACCAGGCCGGCACAGATACGCAGTATTTT

V gene: TRBV5-6
CDR3 length: 16
J gene: TRBJ2-7
D gene: TRBD2
clone size: -
CDR3 protein: CASSSGWVAGEGEQYF
CDR3 DNA: TGTGCCAGCAGCTCGGGGTGGGTAGCGGGAGAGGGCGAGCAGTACTTC

V gene: TRBV4-3
CDR3 length: 14
J gene: TRBJ2-5
D gene: -
clone size: -
CDR3 protein: CASSLGAWSETQYF
CDR3 DNA: TGCGCCAGCAGCCTAGGGGCGTGGTCTGAGACCCAGTACTTC

V gene: TRBV7-9
CDR3 length: 12
J gene: TRBJ1-5
D gene: -
clone size: few
CDR3 protein: CASSLDSQPQHF
CDR3 DNA: TGTGCCAGCAGCTTAGACTCGCAGCCCCAGCATTTT

V gene: TRBV2
CDR3 length: 14
J gene: TRBJ1-5
D gene: -
clone size: -
CDR3 protein: CASSPGTSNQPQHF
CDR3 DNA: TGTGCCAGCAGTCCCGGTACGAGCAATCAGCCCCAGCATTTT

V gene: TRBV10-1
CDR3 length: 12
J gene: TRBJ2-7
D gene: TRBD1
clone size: -
CDR3 protein: CASSAGTAEQYF
CDR3 DNA: TGCGCCAGCAGTGCTGGGACAGCCGAGCAGTACTTC

V gene: TRBV28
CDR3 length: 15
J gene: TRBJ1-2
D gene: -
clone size: -
CDR3 protein: CASSLTRPGNYGYTF
CDR3 DNA: TGTGCCAGCAGTTTAACCAGACCGGGTAACTATGGCTACACCTTC

V gene: TRBV7-2
CDR3 length: 16
J gene: TRBJ2-5
D gene: -
clone size: -
CDR3 protein: CASSSRPGGAPETQYF
CDR3 DNA: TGTGCCAGCAGCTCCCGCCCGGGGGGCGCCCCGGAGACCCAGTACTTC

V gene: TRBV6-6
CDR3 length: 14
J gene: TRBJ2-7
D gene: TRBD2
clone size: -
CDR3 protein: CASIAGSSSYEQYF
CDR3 DNA: TGTGCCAGCATAGCGGGGTCGAGCTCCTACGAGCAGTACTTC

V gene: TRBV10-1
CDR3 length: 15
J gene: TRBJ2-3
D gene: TRBD2
clone size: -
CDR3 protein: CASSRGGPGTDTQYF
CDR3 DNA: TGCGCCAGCAGTCGGGGGGGGCCTGGCACAGATACGCAGTATTTT

V gene: TRBV6-5
CDR3 length: 12
J gene: TRBJ2-5
D gene: -
clone size: once
CDR3 protein: CASSRGGETQYF
CDR3 DNA: TGTGCCAGCAGCCGGGGTGGTGAGACCCAGTACTTC

V gene: TRBV5-4
CDR3 length: 12
J gene: TRBJ1-1
D gene: -
clone size: -
CDR3 protein: CASSLPNTEAFF
CDR3 DNA: TGTGCCAGCAGCCTCCCGAACACTGAAGCTTTCTTT

V gene: TRBV10-3
CDR3 length: 13
J gene: TRBJ1-2
D gene: TRBD1
clone size: -
CDR3 protein: CAISWDRLYGYTF
CDR3 DNA: TGTGCCATCAGTTGGGACAGACTCTATGGCTACACCTTC

V gene: TRBV5-4
CDR3 length: 15
J gene: TRBJ1-4
D gene: -
clone size: -
CDR3 protein: CASSPQGSANEKLFF
CDR3 DNA: TGTGCCAGCAGCCCGCAGGGGTCGGCTAATGAAAAACTGTTTTTT

V gene: TRBV7-8
CDR3 length: 13
J gene: TRBJ2-3
D gene: TRBD1
clone size: -
CDR3 protein: CASSGDRGDTQYF
CDR3 DNA: TGTGCCAGCTCTGGAGACAGGGGAGATACGCAGTATTTT

V gene: TRBV6-5
CDR3 length: 16
J gene: TRBJ1-2
D gene: -
clone size: -
CDR3 protein: CASSYGRGAGNYGYTF
CDR3 DNA: TGTGCCAGCAGTTACGGTCGGGGGGCGGGTAACTATGGCTACACCTTC

V gene: TRBV19
CDR3 length: 15
J gene: TRBJ1-5
D gene: TRBD1
clone size: -
CDR3 protein: CASSIATGVGQPQHF
CDR3 DNA: TGTGCCAGTAGTATTGCGACAGGGGTAGGTCAGCCCCAGCATTTT

V gene: TRBV10-3
CDR3 length: 16
J gene: TRBJ1-5
D gene: TRBD1
clone size: -
CDR3 protein: CAISESTTGANQPQHF
CDR3 DNA: TGTGCCATCAGTGAGTCCACGACAGGGGCCAATCAGCCCCAGCATTTT

V gene: TRBV30
CDR3 length: 13
J gene: TRBJ1-2
D gene: -
clone size: -
CDR3 protein: CAWSAGANYGYTF
CDR3 DNA: TGTGCCTGGAGTGCAGGGGCTAACTATGGCTACACCTTC

V gene: TRBV5-4
CDR3 length: 15
J gene: TRBJ2-1
D gene: TRBD2
clone size: -
CDR3 protein: CASSAQASGNHEQFF
CDR3 DNA: TGTGCCAGCAGCGCTCAGGCTAGCGGGAACCATGAGCAGTTCTTC

V gene: TRBV6-6
CDR3 length: 15
J gene: TRBJ2-7
D gene: -
clone size: -
CDR3 protein: CASSYVGSYSYEQYF
CDR3 DNA: TGTGCCAGCAGTTACGTAGGCAGTTACTCCTACGAGCAGTACTTC

V gene: TRBV7-9
CDR3 length: 17
J gene: TRBJ1-1
D gene: -
clone size: -
CDR3 protein: CASSLLSIGRVNTEAFF
CDR3 DNA: TGTGCCAGCAGCTTATTGTCAATTGGGCGGGTGAACACTGAAGCTTTCTTT

V gene: TRBV4-2
CDR3 length: 12
J gene: TRBJ1-1
D gene: TRBD1
clone size: -
CDR3 protein: CASSQGQGKAFF
CDR3 DNA: TGTGCCAGCAGCCAAGGACAGGGGAAGGCTTTCTTT

V gene: TRBV5-1
CDR3 length: 15
J gene: TRBJ1-6
D gene: TRBD1
clone size: -
CDR3 protein: CASRREGQGNSPLHF
CDR3 DNA: TGCGCCAGCAGAAGGGAGGGACAGGGAAATTCACCCCTCCACTTT

V gene: TRBV19
CDR3 length: 15
J gene: TRBJ2-7
D gene: TRBD1
clone size: -
CDR3 protein: CASSSPGTGAHEQYF
CDR3 DNA: TGTGCCAGTAGTAGCCCCGGGACAGGGGCACACGAGCAGTACTTC

V gene: TRBV9
CDR3 length: 16
J gene: TRBJ2-5
D gene: TRBD1
clone size: -
CDR3 protein: CASSVHGQGGKETQYF
CDR3 DNA: TGTGCCAGCAGCGTACACGGACAGGGCGGTAAGGAGACCCAGTACTTC

V gene: TRBV7-9
CDR3 length: 13
J gene: TRBJ2-1
D gene: -
clone size: once
CDR3 protein: CASVAAEGNEQFF
CDR3 DNA: TGTGCCAGCGTAGCGGCTGAGGGCAATGAGCAGTTCTTC

V gene: TRBV28
CDR3 length: 14
J gene: TRBJ1-2
D gene: -
clone size: few
CDR3 protein: CASTTGPKLYGYTF
CDR3 DNA: TGTGCCAGTACAACTGGACCTAAACTTTATGGCTACACCTTC

V gene: TRBV18
CDR3 length: 13
J gene: TRBJ2-5
D gene: -
clone size: -
CDR3 protein: CASSLGLQETQYF
CDR3 DNA: TGTGCCAGCTCACTCGGACTGCAAGAGACCCAGTACTTC

V gene: TRBV6-5
CDR3 length: 14
J gene: TRBJ2-7
D gene: -
clone size: -
CDR3 protein: CASSPGVRTYEQYF
CDR3 DNA: TGTGCCAGCAGTCCGGGGGTCAGGACCTACGAGCAGTACTTC

V gene: TRBV18
CDR3 length: 15
J gene: TRBJ1-6
D gene: -
clone size: -
CDR3 protein: CASSPQTDYNSPLHF
CDR3 DNA: TGTGCCAGCTCACCACAGACAGACTATAATTCACCCCTCCACTTT

V gene: TRBV28
CDR3 length: 13
J gene: TRBJ2-7
D gene: -
clone size: -
CDR3 protein: CASNSPPNYEQYF
CDR3 DNA: TGTGCCAGCAACTCCCCCCCCAACTACGAGCAGTACTTC

V gene: TRBV18
CDR3 length: 16
J gene: TRBJ2-7
D gene: -
clone size: once
CDR3 protein: CASSPPFSQGGDEQYF
CDR3 DNA: TGTGCCAGCTCACCACCGTTTTCGCAGGGGGGAGACGAGCAGTACTTC

V gene: TRBV10-2
CDR3 length: 15
J gene: TRBJ1-5
D gene: -
clone size: -
CDR3 protein: CASRDGGETNQPQHF
CDR3 DNA: TGCGCCAGCAGAGACGGGGGCGAGACTAATCAGCCCCAGCATTTT

V gene: TRBV10-3
CDR3 length: 14
J gene: TRBJ1-4
D gene: TRBD1
clone size: -
CDR3 protein: CATTRGQGDEKLFF
CDR3 DNA: TGTGCCACCACCCGAGGACAGGGCGATGAAAAACTGTTTTTT

V gene: TRBV15
CDR3 length: 13
J gene: TRBJ2-7
D gene: -
clone size: once
CDR3 protein: CATSRGPRDEQYF
CDR3 DNA: TGTGCCACGAGCAGGGGTCCTCGGGACGAGCAGTACTTC

V gene: TRBV11-2
CDR3 length: 16
J gene: TRBJ1-3
D gene: -
clone size: -
CDR3 protein: CASSLDWGLSGNTIYF
CDR3 DNA: TGTGCCAGCAGCTTAGATTGGGGACTCTCTGGAAACACCATATATTTT

V gene: TRBV10-3
CDR3 length: 14
J gene: TRBJ2-7
D gene: TRBD2
clone size: few
CDR3 protein: CAISGLADSYEQYF
CDR3 DNA: TGTGCCATCAGCGGACTAGCGGACTCCTACGAGCAGTACTTC

V gene: TRBV5-1
CDR3 length: 16
J gene: TRBJ1-1
D gene: TRBD1
clone size: -
CDR3 protein: CASSLDIIGQGAEAFF
CDR3 DNA: TGCGCCAGCAGCTTGGACATAATTGGTCAGGGGGCTGAAGCTTTCTTT

V gene: TRBV19
CDR3 length: 12
J gene: TRBJ1-1
D gene: -
clone size: -
CDR3 protein: CASSINGGQAFF
CDR3 DNA: TGTGCCAGTAGTATAAACGGGGGGCAGGCTTTCTTT

V gene: TRBV5-6
CDR3 length: 16
J gene: TRBJ2-1
D gene: -
clone size: -
CDR3 protein: CASSLGAGWDYNEQFF
CDR3 DNA: TGTGCCAGCAGCTTGGGTGCGGGGTGGGACTACAATGAGCAGTTCTTC

V gene: TRBV5-1
CDR3 length: 13
J gene: TRBJ1-2
D gene: -
clone size: -
CDR3 protein: CASSSDTLGGYTF
CDR3 DNA: TGCGCCAGCAGCTCTGATACCCTGGGCGGCTACACCTTC

V gene: TRBV6-6
CDR3 length: 15
J gene: TRBJ1-1
D gene: TRBD1
clone size: -
CDR3 protein: CASSKWDRRNTEAFF
CDR3 DNA: TGTGCCAGCAGTAAATGGGACAGGAGAAACACTGAAGCTTTCTTT

V gene: TRBV6-5
CDR3 length: 16
J gene: TRBJ2-2
D gene: -
clone size: -
CDR3 protein: CASSLTGLGNTGELFF
CDR3 DNA: TGTGCCAGCAGTTTGACAGGCCTGGGCAACACCGGGGAGCTGTTTTTT

V gene: TRBV30
CDR3 length: 12
J gene: TRBJ2-7
D gene: -
clone size: -
CDR3 protein: CASTGQSYEQYF
CDR3 DNA: TGTGCCTCAACGGGGCAGTCCTACGAGCAGTACTTC

V gene: TRBV28
CDR3 length: 11
J gene: TRBJ1-1
D gene: TRBD1
clone size: -
CDR3 protein: CASMRGGEAFF
CDR3 DNA: TGTGCCAGCATGAGAGGGGGCGAAGCTTTCTTT

V gene: TRBV5-6
CDR3 length: 17
J gene: TRBJ1-6
D gene: -
clone size: -
CDR3 protein: CASSFPDRPGVNSPLHF
CDR3 DNA: TGTGCCAGCAGCTTCCCAGACAGGCCGGGGGTTAATTCACCCCTCCACTTT

V gene: TRBV2
CDR3 length: 14
J gene: TRBJ2-1
D gene: -
clone size: -
CDR3 protein: CASSTALSYNEQFF
CDR3 DNA: TGTGCCAGCAGTACAGCCCTATCCTACAATGAGCAGTTCTTC

V gene: TRBV7-9
CDR3 length: 18
J gene: TRBJ2-4
D gene: -
clone size: -
CDR3 protein: CASSSGGPDSTSKNIQYF
CDR3 DNA: TGTGCCAGCAGCTCGGGGGGCCCAGACAGCACATCCAAAAACATTCAGTACTTC

V gene: TRBV5-6
CDR3 length: 15
J gene: TRBJ1-5
D gene: TRBD1
clone size: -
CDR3 protein: CASSRRGALNQPQHF
CDR3 DNA: TGTGCCAGCAGTCGCAGGGGGGCCCTCAATCAGCCCCAGCATTTT

V gene: TRBV2
CDR3 length: 15
J gene: TRBJ1-4
D gene: -
clone size: -
CDR3 protein: CASSDVGATNEKLFF
CDR3 DNA: TGTGCCAGCAGTGATGTAGGTGCAACTAATGAAAAACTGTTTTTT